This TCR beta chain came from a study of blood T cells in healthy people across ages. This clonotype was observed at least ten times. An end of the junction does not agree with germline; a read error may underlie this. Primers used in a second PCR of about 7 to 12 cycles were a sample-barcoded 5' primer and a J-beta primer mix. One entry per CDR3 protein, called by TCRdb with MiXCR from the 5' RACE reads. The sample lists over 1,200,000 distinct CDR3 sequences, almost 60% occurring once. This CDR3 spans 13 amino acids. Germline-derived CDR1 and CDR2 are MGHRA and YSYEKL. All donors came from Russia, were Caucasian and healthy, and spanned ages about 6 to 100.

The sample taken for sequencing was blood. This clonotype was sampled from a man younger than 35 in good health. V usage is TRBV4-1 and J usage is TRBJ2-7; no firm D call. DNA for the CDR3: TGTGCCAGCAGCCACGGTACGTCCTACGAGCAGTACTTC. The encoded protein is CASSHGTSYEQYF.